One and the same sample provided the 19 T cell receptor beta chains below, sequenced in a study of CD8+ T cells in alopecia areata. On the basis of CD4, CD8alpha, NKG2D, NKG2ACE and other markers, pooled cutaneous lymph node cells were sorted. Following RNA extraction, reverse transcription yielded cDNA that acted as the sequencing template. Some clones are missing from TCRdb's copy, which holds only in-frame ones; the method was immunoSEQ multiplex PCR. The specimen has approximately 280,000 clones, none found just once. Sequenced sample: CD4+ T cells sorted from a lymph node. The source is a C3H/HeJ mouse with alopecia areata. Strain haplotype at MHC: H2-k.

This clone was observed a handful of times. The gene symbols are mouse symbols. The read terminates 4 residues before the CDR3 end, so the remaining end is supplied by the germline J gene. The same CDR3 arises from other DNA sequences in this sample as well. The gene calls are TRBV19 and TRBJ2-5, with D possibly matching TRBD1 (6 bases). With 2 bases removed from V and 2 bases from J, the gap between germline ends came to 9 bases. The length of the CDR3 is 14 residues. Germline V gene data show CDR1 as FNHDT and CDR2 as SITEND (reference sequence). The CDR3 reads CASSIRGGQDTQYF. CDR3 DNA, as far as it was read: TGTGCCAGCAGTATCAGGGGTGGCCAAGAC.

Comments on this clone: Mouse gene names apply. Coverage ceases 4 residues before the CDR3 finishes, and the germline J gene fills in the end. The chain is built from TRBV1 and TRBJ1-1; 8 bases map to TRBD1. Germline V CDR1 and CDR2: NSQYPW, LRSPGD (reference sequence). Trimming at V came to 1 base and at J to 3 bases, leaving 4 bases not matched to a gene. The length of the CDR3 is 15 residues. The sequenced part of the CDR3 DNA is TGCACCTGCAGTGCAGCCGGACAGGGAGACACA. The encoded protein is CTCSAAGQGDT. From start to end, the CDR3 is CTCSAAGQGDTEVFF.

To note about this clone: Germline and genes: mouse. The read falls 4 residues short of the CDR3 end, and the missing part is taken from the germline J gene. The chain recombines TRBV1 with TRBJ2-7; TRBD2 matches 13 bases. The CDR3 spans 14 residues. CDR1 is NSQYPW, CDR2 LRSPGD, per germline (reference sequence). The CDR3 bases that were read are TGCACCTGCAGTGGGGGACTGGGGGGGGAT. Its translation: CTCSGGLGGD. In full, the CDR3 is CTCSGGLGGDEQYF.

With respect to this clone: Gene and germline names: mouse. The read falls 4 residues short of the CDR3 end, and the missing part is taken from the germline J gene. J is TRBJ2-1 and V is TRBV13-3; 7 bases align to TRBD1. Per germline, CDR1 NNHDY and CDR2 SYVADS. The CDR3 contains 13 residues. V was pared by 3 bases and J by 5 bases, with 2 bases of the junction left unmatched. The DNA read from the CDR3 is TGTGCCAGCAGTGGCGACAGGGATGCT. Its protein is CASSGDRDA. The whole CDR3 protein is CASSGDRDAEQFF.

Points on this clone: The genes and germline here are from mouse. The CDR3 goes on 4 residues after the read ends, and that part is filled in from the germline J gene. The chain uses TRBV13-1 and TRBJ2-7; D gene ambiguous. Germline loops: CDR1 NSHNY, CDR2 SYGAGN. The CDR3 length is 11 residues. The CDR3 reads CASSDEYEQYF. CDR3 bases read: TGTGCCAGCAGTGATGAGTAT.

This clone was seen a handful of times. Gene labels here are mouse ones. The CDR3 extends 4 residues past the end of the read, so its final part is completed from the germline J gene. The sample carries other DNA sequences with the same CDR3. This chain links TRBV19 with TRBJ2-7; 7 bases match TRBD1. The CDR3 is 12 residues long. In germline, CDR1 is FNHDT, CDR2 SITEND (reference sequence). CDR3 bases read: TGTGCCAGCAGGCCGACAGGGTAT. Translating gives CASRPTGY. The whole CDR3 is CASRPTGYEQYF.

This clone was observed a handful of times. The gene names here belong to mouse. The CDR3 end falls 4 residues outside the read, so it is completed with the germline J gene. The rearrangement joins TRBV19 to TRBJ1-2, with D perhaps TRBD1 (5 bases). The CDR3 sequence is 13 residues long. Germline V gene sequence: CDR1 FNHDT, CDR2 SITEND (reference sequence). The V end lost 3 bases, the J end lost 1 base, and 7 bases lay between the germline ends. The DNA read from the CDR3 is TGTGCCAGCAGTACAGGGCGAAACTCC. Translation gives CASSTGRNS. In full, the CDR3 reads CASSTGRNSDYTF.

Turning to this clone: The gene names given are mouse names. Incomplete CDR3 DNA: TGTGCTAGCAGTAAATCCGGGACAGGGAAAGGGGGAAAC. This sequence encodes CASSKSGTGKGGN. The entire CDR3 reads CASSKSGTGKGGNTLYF. The chain couples TRBV17 to TRBJ2-4, with 9 positions matching TRBD1. The CDR3 end falls 4 residues outside the read, so it is completed with the germline J gene. Germline CDR1 is MNHDT and CDR2 is YYDKIL. The CDR3 is 17 amino acids.

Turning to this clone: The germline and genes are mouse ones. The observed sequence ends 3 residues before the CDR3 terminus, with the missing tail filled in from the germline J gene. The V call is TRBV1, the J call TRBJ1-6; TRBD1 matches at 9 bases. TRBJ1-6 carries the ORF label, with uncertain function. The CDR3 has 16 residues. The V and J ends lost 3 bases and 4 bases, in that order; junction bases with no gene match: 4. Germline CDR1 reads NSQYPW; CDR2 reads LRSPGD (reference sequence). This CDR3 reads CTCSATGGGYNSPLYF. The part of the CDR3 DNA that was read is TGCACCTGCAGTGCCACAGGGGGCGGGTATAATTCGCCC.

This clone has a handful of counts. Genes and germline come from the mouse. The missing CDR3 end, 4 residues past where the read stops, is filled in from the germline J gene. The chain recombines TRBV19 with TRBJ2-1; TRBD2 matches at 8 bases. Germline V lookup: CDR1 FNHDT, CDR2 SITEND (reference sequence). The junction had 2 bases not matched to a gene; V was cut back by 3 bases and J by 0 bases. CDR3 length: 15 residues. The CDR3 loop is CASSNGGDNYAEQFF. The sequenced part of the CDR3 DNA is TGTGCCAGCAGTAATGGGGGGGATAACTATGCT.

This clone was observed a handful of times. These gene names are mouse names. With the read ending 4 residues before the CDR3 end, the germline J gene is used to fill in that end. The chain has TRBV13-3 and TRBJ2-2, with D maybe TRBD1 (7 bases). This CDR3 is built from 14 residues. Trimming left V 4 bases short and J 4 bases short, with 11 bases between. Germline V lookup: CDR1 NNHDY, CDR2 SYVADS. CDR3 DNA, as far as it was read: TGTGCCAGCAGTACCCAGGGGGGCACCGGG. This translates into CASSTQGGTG. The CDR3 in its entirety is CASSTQGGTGQLYF. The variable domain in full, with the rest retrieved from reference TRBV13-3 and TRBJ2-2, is EAAVTQSPRSKVAVTGGKVTLSCHQTNNHDYMYWYRQDTGHGLRLIHYSYVADSTEKGDIPDGYKASRPSQENFSLILELASLSQTAVYFCASSTQGGTGQLYFGEGSKLTVL.

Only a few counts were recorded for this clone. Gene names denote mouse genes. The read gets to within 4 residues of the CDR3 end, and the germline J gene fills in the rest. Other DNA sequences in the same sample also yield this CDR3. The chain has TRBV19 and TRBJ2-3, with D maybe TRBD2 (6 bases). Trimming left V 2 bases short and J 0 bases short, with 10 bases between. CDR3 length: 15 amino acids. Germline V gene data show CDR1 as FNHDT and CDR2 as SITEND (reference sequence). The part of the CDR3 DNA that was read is TGTGCCAGCAGTATGCCAGGGACTAGTGCAGAA. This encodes CASSMPGTSAE. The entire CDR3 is CASSMPGTSAETLYF.

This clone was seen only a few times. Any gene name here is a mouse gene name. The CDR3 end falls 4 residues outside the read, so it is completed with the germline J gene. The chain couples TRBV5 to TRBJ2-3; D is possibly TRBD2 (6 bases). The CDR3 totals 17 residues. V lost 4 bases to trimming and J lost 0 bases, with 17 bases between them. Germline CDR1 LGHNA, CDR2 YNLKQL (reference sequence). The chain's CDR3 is CASSPLTGQPSAETLYF. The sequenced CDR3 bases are TGTGCCAGCAGCCCCCTGACTGGCCAACCTAGTGCAGAA.

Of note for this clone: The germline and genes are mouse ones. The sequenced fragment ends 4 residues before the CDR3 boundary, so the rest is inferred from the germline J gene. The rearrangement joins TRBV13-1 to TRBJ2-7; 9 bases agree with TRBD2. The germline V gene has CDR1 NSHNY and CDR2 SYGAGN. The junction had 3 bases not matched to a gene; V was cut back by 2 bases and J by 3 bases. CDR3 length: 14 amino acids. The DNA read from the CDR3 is TGTGCCAGCAGTGAGATGGGGGGGCGCTAT. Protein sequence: CASSEMGGRY. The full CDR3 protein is CASSEMGGRYEQYF.

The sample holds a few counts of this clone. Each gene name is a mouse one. The CDR3 DNA, read in part, is TGTGCCTGGAGTCTACCAGGGACAAACACCGGG. This gives the protein CAWSLPGTNTG. The whole CDR3 sequence reads CAWSLPGTNTGQLYF. The J gene is TRBJ2-2, the V gene TRBV31, with D maybe TRBD1 (5 bases). The read falls 4 residues short of the CDR3 end, and the missing part is taken from the germline J gene. CDR1 is GKSSPN and CDR2 is SITVG in the germline V gene. The CDR3 totals 15 residues. V gave up 0 bases and J gave up 0 bases, with 8 bases separating them.

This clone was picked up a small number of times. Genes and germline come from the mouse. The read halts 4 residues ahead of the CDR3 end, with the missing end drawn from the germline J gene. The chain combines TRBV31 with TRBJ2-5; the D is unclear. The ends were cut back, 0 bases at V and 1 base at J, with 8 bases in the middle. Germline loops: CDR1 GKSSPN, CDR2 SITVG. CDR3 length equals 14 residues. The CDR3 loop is CAWSLNTDQDTQYF. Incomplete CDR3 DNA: TGTGCCTGGAGTCTAAACACAGACCAAGAC.

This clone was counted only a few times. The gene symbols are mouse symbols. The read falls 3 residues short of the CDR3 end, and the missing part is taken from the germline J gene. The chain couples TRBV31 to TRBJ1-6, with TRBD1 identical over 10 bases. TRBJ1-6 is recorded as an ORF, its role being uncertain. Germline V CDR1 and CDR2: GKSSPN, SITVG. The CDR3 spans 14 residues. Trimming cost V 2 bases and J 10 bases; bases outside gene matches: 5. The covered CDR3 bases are TGTGCCTGGAGTGCCGGGACAGGGGACTCGCCC. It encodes CAWSAGTGDSP. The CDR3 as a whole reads CAWSAGTGDSPLYF.

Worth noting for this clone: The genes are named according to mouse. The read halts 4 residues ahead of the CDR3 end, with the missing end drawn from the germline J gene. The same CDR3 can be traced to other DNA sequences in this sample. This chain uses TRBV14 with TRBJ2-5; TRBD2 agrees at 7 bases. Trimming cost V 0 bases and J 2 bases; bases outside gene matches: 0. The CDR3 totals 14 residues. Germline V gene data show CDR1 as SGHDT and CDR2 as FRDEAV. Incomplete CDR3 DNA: TGTGCCAGCAGTTTCTCTGGGGGCCAAGAC. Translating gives CASSFSGGQD. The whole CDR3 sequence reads CASSFSGGQDTQYF.

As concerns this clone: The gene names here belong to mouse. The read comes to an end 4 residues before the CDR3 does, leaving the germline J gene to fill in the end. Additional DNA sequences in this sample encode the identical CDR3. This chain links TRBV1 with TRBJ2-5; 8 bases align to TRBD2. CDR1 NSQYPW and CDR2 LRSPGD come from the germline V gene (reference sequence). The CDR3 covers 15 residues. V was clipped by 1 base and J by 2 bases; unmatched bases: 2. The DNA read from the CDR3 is TGCACCTGCAGTGCAGCTCTGGGGGGCCAAGAC. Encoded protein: CTCSAALGGQD. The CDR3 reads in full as CTCSAALGGQDTQYF.